Below are 32 T cell receptor beta chains sequenced from a single sample in a study of blood T cell repertoires in COVID-19. The method was immunoSEQ multiplex PCR; TCRdb's version includes in-frame clones alone and lacks a portion of them. The sample consists of about 230,000 clones, about 84% of them appearing once. Material for sequencing was PBMCs or T cells enriched from blood (not recorded which). These receptors all stem from a man in his 60s who had recovered from COVID-19.

The rearrangement uses TRBV7-9 and TRBJ1-1, with D perhaps matching TRBD1 (5 bases). Germline-derived CDR1 and CDR2 are SEHNR and FQNEAQ (reference sequence). The CDR3 is made up of 13 amino acids. V lost 0 bases to trimming and J lost 8 bases, with 10 bases between them. The CDR3 spells CASSLAPRGEAFF. The CDR3 DNA reads as TGTGCCAGCAGCTTAGCGCCTAGGGGAGAAGCTTTCTTT.

The V and J genes are TRBV7-6 and TRBJ2-2; 8 positions agree with TRBD2. J lost 3 bases, V lost 5 bases, and 8 bases had no gene match. The CDR3 is 16 amino acids. CDR1 and CDR2 from the germline V gene are SGHVS and FNYEAQ. The CDR3 loop reads CASSPRGGGDTGELFF. The DNA of the CDR3 is TGTGCCAGCAGCCCACGGGGGGGAGGGGACACCGGGGAGCTGTTTTTT.

The chain carries TRBV19 and TRBJ1-2; D remains unclear. The CDR3 extends over 12 amino acids. V was clipped by 6 bases and J by 0 bases, with 5 bases between them. CDR1 and CDR2 (germline): LNHDA, SQIVND (reference sequence). The CDR3 is CASSRANYGYTF. DNA of the CDR3: TGTGCCAGTAGCCGAGCTAACTATGGCTACACCTTC.

V and J are TRBV19 and TRBJ2-7; 11 positions agree with TRBD1. Germline CDR1 and CDR2: LNHDA and SQIVND (reference sequence). The V and J ends lost 5 bases and 3 bases, in that order; junction bases with no gene match: 6. The CDR3 extends over 15 amino acids. In DNA form, the CDR3 reads TGTGCCAGTAGTGTTCCCGGGACAGGGGGCTACGAGCAGTACTTC. Translated, it gives CASSVPGTGGYEQYF.

This clone came up a few times. This chain uses TRBV7-9 with TRBJ1-4, with a tentative D call TRBD1 (5 bases). Trimming took 5 bases from V and 8 from J, leaving 18 bases between them. The CDR3 sequence is 15 residues long. Germline-derived CDR1 and CDR2 are SEHNR and FQNEAQ (reference sequence). CDR3 sequence reads: CASSPRWGETEKLFF. The CDR3 DNA follows: TGTGCCAGCAGCCCCCGGTGGGGCGAAACAGAAAAACTGTTTTTT.

CDR3 coding DNA: TGTGCCAGTAGTACAGCCTACTCGACAGGTGACTATGGCTACACCTTC. The encoded protein is CASSTAYSTGDYGYTF. The chain couples TRBV19 to TRBJ1-2; a possible D gene is TRBD1 (6 bases). Germline CDR1 and CDR2: LNHDA and SQIVND (reference sequence). V was shortened by 4 bases and J by 3 bases, with 18 bases between the two germline ends. The CDR3 extends over 16 amino acids.

About this clone: Other DNA sequences in this sample translate to the same CDR3. The chain recombines TRBV5-1 with TRBJ1-1, with D tentatively TRBD1 (6 bases). Trimming removed 4 bases from V and 0 bases from J, with 10 bases in between. Germline V gene data show CDR1 as SGHRS and CDR2 as YFSETQ. This CDR3 spans 14 amino acids. The CDR3 protein is CASSLDRLNTEAFF. The CDR3 bases are TGCGCCAGCAGCCTGGACAGATTGAACACTGAAGCTTTCTTT.

This rearrangement joins TRBV7-6 to TRBJ2-7; TRBD1 is a possible D gene (7 bases). V lost 1 base and J lost 2, with 15 bases in between. The CDR3 has 16 residues. The germline gives CDR1 SGHVS, CDR2 FNYEAQ. The CDR3 spells CASSLGPGGIPYEQYF. CDR3 in DNA: TGTGCCAGCAGCTTAGGCCCAGGGGGGATCCCCTACGAGCAGTACTTC.

The V gene is TRBV15, the J gene TRBJ2-3; 10 bases match TRBD2. Trimming cost V 1 base and J 1 base; bases outside gene matches: 2. Germline values: CDR1 LNHNV, CDR2 YYDKDF (reference sequence). This CDR3 region has 16 residues. CDR3 protein: CATSRGTSGRTDTQYF. CDR3 DNA sequence: TGTGCCACCAGCAGAGGGACTAGCGGACGCACAGATACGCAGTATTTT.

This clone was seen more than once but under ten times. The chain is built from TRBV6-6 and TRBJ2-7, with unresolved D. Trimming took off 1 base at V and 6 bases at J, with 7 bases between the two ends. Germline V gene sequence: CDR1 MNHNY, CDR2 SVGAGI (reference sequence). The CDR3 runs 12 residues. The chain's CDR3 is CASSYWQSEQYF. The DNA for the CDR3 is TGTGCCAGCAGTTACTGGCAGTCCGAGCAGTACTTC.

The rearrangement uses TRBV7-8 and TRBJ1-2, with a weak D call TRBD1 (5 bases). CDR1 is SGHVS, CDR2 FQNEAQ, per germline. The CDR3 is 16 amino acids. Deletions cut 1 base from V and 2 bases from J, with 14 bases between. CDR3 protein: CASSLGGTFLNYGYTF. The CDR3 DNA sequence: TGTGCCAGCAGCTTAGGCGGGACTTTCTTAAACTATGGCTACACCTTC.

The chain has TRBV10-3 and TRBJ1-6; TRBD1 aligns across 10 bases. Germline-derived CDR1 and CDR2 are ENHRY and SYGVKD. The CDR3 covers 18 residues. The trim removed 3 bases at V and 7 bases at J, leaving 12 bases unmatched. The CDR3 reads CAISEGGTGAIWNSPLHF. For the CDR3, the DNA is TGTGCCATCAGTGAAGGGGGGACAGGGGCGATCTGGAATTCACCCCTCCACTTT.

The chain recombines TRBV28 with TRBJ1-2, with 7 bases fitting TRBD1. The CDR3 runs 13 residues. Germline V CDR1 and CDR2: MDHEN, SYDVKM. Trimming removed 5 bases from V and 8 bases from J; junction bases left unmatched: 8. Written as DNA, the CDR3 is TGTGCCAGCAGTCCGGGGACAGTCAACGGCTACACCTTC. Encoded protein: CASSPGTVNGYTF.

In DNA, the CDR3 is TGTGCCAGCAGCTTAGCAAGTCGGACAACCATTAGGACTGAAGCTTTCTTT. Protein product: CASSLASRTTIRTEAFF. The chain has TRBV7-2 and TRBJ1-1; possibly TRBD1 for D (5 bases). With 0 bases removed from V and 5 bases from J, the gap between germline ends came to 19 bases. There are 17 residues in the CDR3. Per the germline V gene, CDR1 is SGHTA and CDR2 is FQGNSA.

V gene TRBV24-1 combines with J gene TRBJ2-1, with 11 bases matching TRBD2. CDR3 length: 19 residues. The ends lost 0 bases at V and 0 bases at J; junction bases unmatched: 6. From germline, CDR1 is KGHDR and CDR2 SFDVKD. DNA of the CDR3: TGTGCCACCAGTGATTTGAGGGCTAGCGGGGGGAGCTCCTACAATGAGCAGTTCTTC. As protein: CATSDLRASGGSSYNEQFF.

V usage is TRBV9 and J usage is TRBJ2-3, with D possibly being TRBD2 (6 bases). This CDR3 is 16 amino acids long. Trimming stripped 0 bases from V and 1 base from J, with 12 bases between. The germline gives CDR1 SGDLS, CDR2 YYNGEE. The DNA for the CDR3 is TGTGCCAGCAGCGTAGTCTGGACGGGAGGCACAGATACGCAGTATTTT. Translation: CASSVVWTGGTDTQYF.

The chain is built from TRBV7-8 and TRBJ2-5; no reliable D call. This CDR3 contains 12 residues. V lost 1 base, J lost 4 bases, and 4 bases lay in between. Germline values: CDR1 SGHVS, CDR2 FQNEAQ. CDR3 DNA sequence: TGTGCCAGCAGCTTAGATAGAGAGACCCAGTACTTC. Its translation: CASSLDRETQYF.

The chain links TRBV11-3 to TRBJ1-1; 7 positions agree with TRBD1. The CDR3 totals 14 residues. Germline V gene data show CDR1 as SGHNT and CDR2 as YENEEA. With V trimmed by 5 bases and J by 1 base, 4 bases remained unmatched. CDR3 sequence (DNA): TGTGCCAGCAGCGTAGGGGACAGGAACACTGAAGCTTTCTTT. It codes for CASSVGDRNTEAFF.

The chain employs TRBV29-1 and TRBJ1-2; TRBD1 might be the D (5 bases). Germline V lookup: CDR1 SQVTM, CDR2 ANQGSEA. V was clipped by 6 bases and J by 4 bases, with 12 bases between them. The CDR3 loop spans 12 amino acids. CDR3 sequence: CSVPIGAYGYTF. Written as DNA, the CDR3 is TGCAGCGTCCCAATTGGGGCCTATGGCTACACCTTC.

The chain has TRBV20-1 and TRBJ1-1; 10 bases align to TRBD1. Germline V gene lookup returns CDR1 DFQATT and CDR2 SNEGSKA (reference sequence). The CDR3 has 12 amino acids. V gave up 5 bases and J gave up 8 bases; unmatched junction bases: 5. The CDR3 is CSAGGQGEEAFF. The CDR3 nucleotides read TGCAGTGCTGGTGGACAGGGGGAGGAAGCTTTCTTT.

The V call is TRBV5-1, the J call TRBJ1-5; 8 positions match TRBD1. This CDR3 contains 16 residues. Germline lookup yields CDR1 SGHRS and CDR2 YFSETQ. The V and J ends lost 4 bases and 0 bases, in that order; junction bases with no gene match: 6. In nucleotides, the CDR3 is TGCGCCAGCAGCCCAGGGACAGGATATAGCAATCAGCCCCAGCATTTT. Translating gives CASSPGTGYSNQPQHF.

The J gene is TRBJ1-2, the V gene TRBV5-1, with 7 bases lining up with TRBD1. The CDR3 covers 14 residues. Per germline, CDR1 SGHRS and CDR2 YFSETQ. The V gene end was trimmed by 3 bases and the J gene end by 2 bases; junction bases not matched to a gene: 4. This CDR3 reads CASSSTTGNYGYTF. In DNA, the CDR3 is TGCGCCAGCAGCTCGACGACAGGGAACTATGGCTACACCTTC.

The rearrangement links TRBV18 to TRBJ2-7; possibly TRBD2 for D (5 bases). This CDR3 region has 13 residues. Germline lookup yields CDR1 KGHSH and CDR2 LQKENI. Trimming pared 5 bases from V and 3 bases from J, leaving 11 bases between. The CDR3 DNA is TGTGCCAGCTCAGCGACCGGGGACTACGAGCAGTACTTC. This gives the protein CASSATGDYEQYF.

V usage is TRBV3-1 (or the pseudogene TRBV3-2) and J usage is TRBJ2-1; 7 positions match TRBD1. The length of the CDR3 is 15 residues. After removal of 5 bases from V and 8 bases from J, the junction contained 12 bases not matched to a gene. Germline V gene data show CDR1 as LGHDT and CDR2 as YNNKEL (reference sequence). CDR3 bases: TGTGCCAGCAGCAGTAGAGAGGGACAGTGGGATGAGCAGTTCTTC. Encoded protein: CASSSREGQWDEQFF.

This clone was seen more than once but under ten times. The chain combines TRBV11-2 with TRBJ1-4; maybe TRBD1 (6 bases). V was cut by 5 bases and J by 8 bases, with 12 bases left in between. CDR3 size: 13 residues. Germline V gene lookup returns CDR1 SGHAT and CDR2 FQNNGV. The CDR3 here is CASSQGTLEKLFF. In DNA, the CDR3 is TGTGCCAGCAGCCAGGGGACACTGGAAAAACTGTTTTTT.

This clone was counted a single time. The V gene is TRBV2, the J gene TRBJ1-5; TRBD1 might be the D (5 bases). The CDR3 loop spans 15 amino acids. The V and J ends lost 2 bases and 6 bases respectively, with 14 bases between them. Germline CDR1 SNHLY, CDR2 FYNNEI. CDR3 in amino acids: CASSETPGMGQPQHF. The CDR3 DNA is TGTGCCAGCAGTGAAACTCCAGGGATGGGTCAGCCCCAGCATTTT.

V is TRBV7-9 and J is TRBJ2-1; TRBD2 agrees at 16 bases. CDR1 and CDR2 from the germline V gene are SEHNR and FQNEAQ (reference sequence). The CDR3 is made up of 15 amino acids. The ends lost 2 bases at V and 14 bases at J; junction bases unmatched: 6. This chain's CDR3 is CASSLLGLAGGPKFF. The CDR3 DNA reads as TGTGCCAGCAGCTTATTGGGACTAGCGGGGGGGCCAAAGTTCTTC.

V is TRBV7-9 and J is TRBJ1-5; no reliable D call. The CDR3 has 12 residues. The V gene's germline CDR1 is SEHNR and CDR2 FQNEAQ (reference sequence). V was clipped by 5 bases and J by 10 bases, with 12 bases between them. The CDR3 DNA is TGTGCCAGCAGCCTCGGAGATTTACCCCAGCATTTT. Translated: CASSLGDLPQHF. The complete variable domain, with remaining parts taken from reference TRBV7-9 and TRBJ1-5, reads DTGVSQNPRHKITKRGQNVTFRCDPISEHNRLYWYRQTLGQGPEFLTYFQNEAQLEKSRLLSDRFSAERPKGSFSTLEIQRTEQGDSAMYLCASSLGDLPQHFGDGTRLSIL.

This sequence joins TRBV7-9 and TRBJ1-1, with 9 bases that match TRBD1. With 2 bases clipped from V and 3 bases from J, the junction kept 4 bases outside the gene matches. Per the germline V gene, CDR1 is SEHNR and CDR2 is FQNEAQ (reference sequence). This CDR3 spans 15 amino acids. This CDR3 reads CASSLSRTGDTEAFF. CDR3 DNA sequence: TGTGCCAGCAGCTTATCCCGGACAGGGGACACTGAAGCTTTCTTT.

The chain combines TRBV10-3 with TRBJ2-7, with 8 bases identical to TRBD2. Germline V lookup: CDR1 ENHRY, CDR2 SYGVKD. Trimming at V came to 0 bases and at J to 4 bases, leaving 8 bases not matched to a gene. The CDR3 totals 16 residues. The CDR3 nucleotides read TGTGCCATCAGTGAGTCCGGAGCGGGGGCAGCGTACGAGCAGTACTTC. This encodes CAISESGAGAAYEQYF.

The chain uses TRBV19 and TRBJ1-4; D might be TRBD1 (6 bases). V lost 5 bases to trimming and J lost 2 bases, with 12 bases between them. The CDR3 covers 15 residues. Germline loops: CDR1 LNHDA, CDR2 SQIVND (reference sequence). The CDR3 here is CASSPRTVTNEKLFF. CDR3 sequence (DNA): TGTGCCAGTAGTCCAAGGACAGTTACTAATGAAAAACTGTTTTTT.

This chain uses TRBV2 with TRBJ1-2; possible D gene TRBD1, 5 bases. The CDR3 sequence is 13 residues long. V gave up 5 bases and J gave up 2 bases, with 9 bases separating them. Germline CDR1 is SNHLY and CDR2 is FYNNEI. The CDR3 nucleotides read TGTGCCAGCAGTCAGGGCCCGAACTATGGCTACACCTTC. Its translation: CASSQGPNYGYTF.